These 9 T cell receptor beta chains were all obtained from the same sample, sequenced in a study of T cells in Graves' hyperthyroidism and ophthalmopathy. TCR beta CDR3 sequences were amplified from RNA transcripts. When the TCR CDR3 underwent first-round RT-PCR, the HTBI primer set was used. TCRdb reprocessed the multiplex PCR reads with MiXCR, giving one entry per CDR3 protein. This sample has about 300,000 distinct CDR3 sequences, with about 15% found just once. Material: blood. The source of these receptors is a man aged 30 to 45 with Graves' hyperthyroidism.

This clonotype was counted ten times or more. In DNA form, the CDR3 reads TGTGCCAGCAGCCATGGGGGGGATACCTACGAGCAGTACTTC. It yields the protein CASSHGGDTYEQYF. The genes are TRBV3-1 and TRBJ2-7; 7 bases align to TRBD2. With 3 bases clipped from V and 2 bases from J, the junction kept 4 bases outside the gene matches. Germline V gene lookup returns CDR1 LGHDT and CDR2 YNNKEL (reference sequence). The CDR3 runs 14 residues.

Notes on this clonotype: One junction end disagrees with the germline gene, perhaps due to a read error. V is TRBV12-3 or TRBV12-4 and J is TRBJ1-1; possible D gene TRBD1, 5 bases. The CDR3 sequence is 12 residues long. CDR3 DNA: TGTGCCAGCAGTTTGTTGGGGACTGGAGCTTTCTTT. It yields the protein CASSLLGTGAFF.

This clonotype was picked up a small number of times. The chain combines TRBV12-3 or TRBV12-4 with TRBJ2-7; tentatively, D is TRBD2 (6 bases). Trimming removed 3 bases at V and 6 bases at J, with 18 bases between. There are 15 residues in the CDR3. As DNA, the CDR3 is TGTGCCAGCAGTTTGGAGGAGGGTTTCCCCCGCGAGCAGTACTTC. Residues: CASSLEEGFPREQYF.

This clonotype was recorded at least ten times. The chain uses TRBV6-2 or TRBV6-3 and TRBJ2-3; TRBD2 aligns across 7 bases. Germline trimming cut 5 bases from V and 3 bases from J; bases unmatched to any gene: 8. CDR1 and CDR2 (germline): MNHEY, SVGEGT. The CDR3 is 15 amino acids. The CDR3 bases are TGTGCCAGCAGTACGCGGGGAGGGACTACAGATACGCAGTATTTT. Protein sequence: CASSTRGGTTDTQYF.

This chain joins TRBV28 and TRBJ2-7; perhaps TRBD2 as D (6 bases). The CDR3 extends over 15 amino acids. The V gene's germline CDR1 is MDHEN and CDR2 SYDVKM. Trimming cost V 2 bases and J 4 bases, with 15 bases left between them. DNA for the CDR3: TGTGCCAGCAGTTTAATCCTAGCGAGAATATACGAGCAGTACTTC. Its protein product is CASSLILARIYEQYF. Complete variable domain (other parts from reference TRBV28 and TRBJ2-7): DVKVTQSSRYLVKRTGEKVFLECVQDMDHENMFWYRQDPGLGLRLIYFSYDVKMKEKGDIPEGYSVSREKKERFSLILESASTNQTSMYLCASSLILARIYEQYFGPGTRLTVT.

V is TRBV20-1 and J is TRBJ2-5; possibly TRBD1 for D (6 bases). The CDR3 length is 15 residues. V was clipped by 5 bases and J by 2 bases, with 18 bases between them. Germline values: CDR1 DFQATT, CDR2 SNEGSKA (reference sequence). CDR3 amino acids: CSASAGGGPQETQYF. In nucleotides, the CDR3 is TGCAGTGCTTCCGCTGGGGGCGGGCCTCAAGAGACCCAGTACTTC.

This clonotype was detected many times. J is TRBJ1-1 and V is TRBV6-6; D may be TRBD1 (5 bases). The V and J ends lost 1 base and 2 bases respectively, with 17 bases between them. CDR3 length: 17 amino acids. Germline V CDR1 and CDR2: MNHNY, SVGAGI (reference sequence). CDR3 nucleotides: TGTGCCAGCAGTTACTACAGGCTAACCGCGTCTAACACTGAAGCTTTCTTT. It yields the protein CASSYYRLTASNTEAFF.

This clonotype was seen many times. The J gene is TRBJ2-7, the V gene TRBV28, with unresolved D. The germline V gene encodes CDR1 MDHEN and CDR2 SYDVKM. V shed 8 bases and J shed 2 bases, with 10 bases lying between them. The CDR3 is 12 amino acids. The CDR3 reads CASGSQPYEQYF. The CDR3 DNA follows: TGTGCCAGCGGAAGTCAGCCCTACGAGCAGTACTTC.

The V gene is TRBV7-2, the J gene TRBJ1-2, with TRBD1 identical over 7 bases. CDR1 is SGHTA and CDR2 is FQGNSA in the germline V gene. The CDR3 runs 15 residues. V trimming: 2 bases; J trimming: 5 bases; junction bases outside the gene matches: 8. The CDR3 bases are TGTGCCAGCAGCTTACATGGCGGGACAGAGTATGGCTACACCTTC. Residues: CASSLHGGTEYGYTF. Filled out from reference TRBV7-2 and TRBJ1-2, the complete variable domain reads GAGVSQSPSNKVTEKGKDVELRCDPISGHTALYWYRQSLGQGLEFLIYFQGNSAPDKSGLPSDRFSAERTGGSVSTLTIQRTQQEDSAVYLCASSLHGGTEYGYTFGSGTRLTVV.